This record looks at one TCR beta chain sequence and its context. Each CDR3 protein is one row after TCRdb ran MiXCR on the RT-PCR reads. This sample yields hundreds of thousands of distinct CDR3 sequences, of which 14% are seen a single time; around 3.3% belongs to the top ten. This CDR3 comprises 14 residues. V was trimmed by 1 base and J by 3 bases, leaving 9 bases between them. The V gene's germline CDR1 is LGHNA and CDR2 YSLEER. The chain carries TRBV4-3 and TRBJ1-2, with D unresolved. The TCR was taken from a female donor in good health, serving as a healthy control. Sequencing was performed on memory CD4+ T cells from blood. In nucleotides, the CDR3 is TGCGCCAGCAGCCAAGCGCACGGATACTATGGCTACACCTTC. It yields the protein CASSQAHGYYGYTF.